This section outlines one T cell receptor beta chain sequence together with its context. CDR3 length equals 14 residues. V was pared by 6 bases and J by 2 bases, with 13 bases between. Germline CDR1 KGHSH, CDR2 LQKENI. Clones were read by immunoSEQ multiplex PCR, and TCRdb kept only the in-frame ones, dropping some. The table includes roughly 200,000 clones, around 93% detected once. The sample is drawn from a study of T cell responses to AZD1222 COVID-19 vaccine. Specimen: peripheral blood, collected 28 days after the second dose of the MenACWY control vaccine. This sequence was found in an adult who received the MenACWY meningococcal vaccine as a control. The chain couples TRBV18 to TRBJ2-5, with a possible D match to TRBD1 (5 bases). In DNA form, the CDR3 reads TGTGCCAGCTCCCGTACTAACAGGCAAGAGACCCAGTACTTC. Translating gives CASSRTNRQETQYF.